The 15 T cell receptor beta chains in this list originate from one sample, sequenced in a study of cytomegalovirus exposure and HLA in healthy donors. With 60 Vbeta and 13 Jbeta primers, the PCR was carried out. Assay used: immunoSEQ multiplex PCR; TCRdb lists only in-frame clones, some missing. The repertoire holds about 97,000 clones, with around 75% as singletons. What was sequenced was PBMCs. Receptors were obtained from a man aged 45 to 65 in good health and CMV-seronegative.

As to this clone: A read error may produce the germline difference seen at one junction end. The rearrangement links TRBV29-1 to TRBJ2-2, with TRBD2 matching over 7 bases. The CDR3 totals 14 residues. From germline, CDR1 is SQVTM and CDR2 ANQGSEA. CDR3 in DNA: TGCAGCGTTGAGGGTCCAGCGGGGCACCGGGGAGCTGTTTTT. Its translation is CSVEGPAGHRGAVF.

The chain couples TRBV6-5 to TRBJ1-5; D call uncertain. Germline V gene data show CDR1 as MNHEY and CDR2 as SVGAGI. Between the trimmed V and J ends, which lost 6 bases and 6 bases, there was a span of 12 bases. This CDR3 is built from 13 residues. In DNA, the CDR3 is TGTGCCAGCAGGGGGAGTGGTAGTCAGCCCCAGCATTTT. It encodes CASRGSGSQPQHF.

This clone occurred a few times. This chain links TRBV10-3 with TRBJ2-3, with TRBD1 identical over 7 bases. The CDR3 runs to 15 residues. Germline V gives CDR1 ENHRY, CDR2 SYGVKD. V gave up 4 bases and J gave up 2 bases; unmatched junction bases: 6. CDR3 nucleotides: TGTGCCATCAGTGGATCGGGACAGAACACAGATACGCAGTATTTT. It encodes CAISGSGQNTDTQYF.

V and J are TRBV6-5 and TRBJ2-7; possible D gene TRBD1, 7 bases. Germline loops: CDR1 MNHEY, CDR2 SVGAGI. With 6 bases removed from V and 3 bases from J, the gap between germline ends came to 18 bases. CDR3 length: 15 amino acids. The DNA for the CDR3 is TGTGCCAGCAGGACACGGGGGACAGCGGTCTACGAGCAGTACTTC. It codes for CASRTRGTAVYEQYF.

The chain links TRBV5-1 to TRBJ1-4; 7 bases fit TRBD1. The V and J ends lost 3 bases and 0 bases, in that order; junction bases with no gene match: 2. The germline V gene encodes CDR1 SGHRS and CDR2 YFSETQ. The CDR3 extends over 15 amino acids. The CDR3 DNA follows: TGCGCCAGCAGCTCAGGACAGGCAACTAATGAAAAACTGTTTTTT. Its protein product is CASSSGQATNEKLFF. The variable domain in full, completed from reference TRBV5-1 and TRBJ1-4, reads KAGVTQTPRYLIKTRGQQVTLSCSPISGHRSVSWYQQTPGQGLQFLFEYFSETQRNKGNFPGRFSGRQFSNSRSEMNVSTLELGDSALYLCASSSGQATNEKLFFGSGTQLSVL.

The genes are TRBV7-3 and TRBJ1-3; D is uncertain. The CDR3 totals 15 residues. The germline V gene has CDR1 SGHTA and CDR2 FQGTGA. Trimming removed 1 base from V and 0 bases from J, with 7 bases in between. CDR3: CASSLMGVSGNTIYF. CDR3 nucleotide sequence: TGTGCCAGCAGCTTAATGGGAGTCTCTGGAAACACCATATATTTT. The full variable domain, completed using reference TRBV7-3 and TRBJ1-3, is GAGVSQTPSNKVTEKGKYVELRCDPISGHTALYWYRQSLGQGPEFLIYFQGTGAADDSGLPNDRFFAVRPEGSVSTLKIQRTERGDSAVYLCASSLMGVSGNTIYFGEGSWLTVV.

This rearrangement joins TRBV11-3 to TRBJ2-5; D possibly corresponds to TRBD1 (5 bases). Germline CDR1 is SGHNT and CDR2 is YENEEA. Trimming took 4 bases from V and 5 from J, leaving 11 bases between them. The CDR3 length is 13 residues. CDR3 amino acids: CASSSGAGETQYF. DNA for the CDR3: TGTGCCAGCAGCTCTGGGGCCGGGGAGACCCAGTACTTC.

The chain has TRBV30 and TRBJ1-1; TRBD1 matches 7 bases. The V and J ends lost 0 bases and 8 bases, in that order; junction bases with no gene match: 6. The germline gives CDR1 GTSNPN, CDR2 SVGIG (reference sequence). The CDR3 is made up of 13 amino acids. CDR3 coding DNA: TGTGCCTGGAGTGTGCGACAGGGACCGGAAGCTTTCTTT. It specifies CAWSVRQGPEAFF.

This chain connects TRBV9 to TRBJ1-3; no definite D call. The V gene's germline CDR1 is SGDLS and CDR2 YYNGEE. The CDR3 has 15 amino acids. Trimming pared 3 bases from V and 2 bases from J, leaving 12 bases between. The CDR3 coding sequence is TGTGCCAGCAGCGCCCCCGGAGTAGCTGGAAACACCATATATTTT. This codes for CASSAPGVAGNTIYF.

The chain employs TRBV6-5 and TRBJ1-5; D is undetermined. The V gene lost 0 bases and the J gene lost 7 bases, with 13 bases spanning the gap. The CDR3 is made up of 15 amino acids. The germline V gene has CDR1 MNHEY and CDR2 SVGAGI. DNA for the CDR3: TGTGCCAGCAGTTACTCGACATCCCGCGGGCAGCCCCAGCATTTT. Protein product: CASSYSTSRGQPQHF.

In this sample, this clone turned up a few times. The CDR3 here is CASSQDRGLSEAFF. The CDR3 DNA follows: TGTGCCAGCAGCCAAGACAGGGGTTTATCTGAAGCTTTCTTT. The rearrangement links TRBV2 to TRBJ1-1, with 8 bases matching TRBD1. Germline loops: CDR1 SNHLY, CDR2 FYNNEI. The ends lost 6 bases at V and 6 bases at J; junction bases unmatched: 9. The CDR3 covers 14 residues. The full variable domain, its missing parts supplied by reference TRBV2 and TRBJ1-1, is EPEVTQTPSHQVTQMGQEVILRCVPISNHLYFYWYRQILGQKVEFLVSFYNNEISEKSEIFDDQFSVERPDGSNFTLKIRSTKLEDSAMYFCASSQDRGLSEAFFGQGTRLTVV.

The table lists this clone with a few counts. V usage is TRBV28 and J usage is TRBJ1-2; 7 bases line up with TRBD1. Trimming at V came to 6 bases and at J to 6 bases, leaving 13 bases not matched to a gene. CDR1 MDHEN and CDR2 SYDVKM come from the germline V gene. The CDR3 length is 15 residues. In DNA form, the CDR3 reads TGTGCCAGCAGGTCTCTTGAGGGGGCGGACGATGGCTACACCTTC. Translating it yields CASRSLEGADDGYTF.

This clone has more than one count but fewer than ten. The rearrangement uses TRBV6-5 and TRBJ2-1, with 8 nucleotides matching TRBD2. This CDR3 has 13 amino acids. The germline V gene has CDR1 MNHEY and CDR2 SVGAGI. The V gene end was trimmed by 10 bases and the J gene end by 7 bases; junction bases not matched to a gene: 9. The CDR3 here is CATRGGGRNEQFF. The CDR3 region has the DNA TGTGCCACCCGGGGGGGAGGCAGGAATGAGCAGTTCTTC.

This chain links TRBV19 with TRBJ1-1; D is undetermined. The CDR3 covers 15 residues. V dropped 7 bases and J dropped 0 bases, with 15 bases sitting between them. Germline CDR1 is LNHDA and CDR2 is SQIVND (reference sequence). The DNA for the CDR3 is TGTGCCAGTATCGCAGTTAGCGCAATGAACACTGAAGCTTTCTTT. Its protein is CASIAVSAMNTEAFF. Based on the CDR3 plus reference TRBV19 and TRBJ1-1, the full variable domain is DGGITQSPKYLFRKEGQNVTLSCEQNLNHDAMYWYRQDPGQGLRLIYYSQIVNDFQKGDIAEGYSVSREKKESFPLTVTSAQKNPTAFYLCASIAVSAMNTEAFFGQGTRLTVV.

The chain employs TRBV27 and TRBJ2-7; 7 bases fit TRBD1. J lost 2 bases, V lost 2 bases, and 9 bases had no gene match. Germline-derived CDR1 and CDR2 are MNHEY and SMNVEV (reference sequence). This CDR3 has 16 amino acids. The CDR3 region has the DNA TGTGCCAGCAGTTTACGATTAGGGGGCTCTCCCTACGAGCAGTACTTC. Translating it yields CASSLRLGGSPYEQYF.